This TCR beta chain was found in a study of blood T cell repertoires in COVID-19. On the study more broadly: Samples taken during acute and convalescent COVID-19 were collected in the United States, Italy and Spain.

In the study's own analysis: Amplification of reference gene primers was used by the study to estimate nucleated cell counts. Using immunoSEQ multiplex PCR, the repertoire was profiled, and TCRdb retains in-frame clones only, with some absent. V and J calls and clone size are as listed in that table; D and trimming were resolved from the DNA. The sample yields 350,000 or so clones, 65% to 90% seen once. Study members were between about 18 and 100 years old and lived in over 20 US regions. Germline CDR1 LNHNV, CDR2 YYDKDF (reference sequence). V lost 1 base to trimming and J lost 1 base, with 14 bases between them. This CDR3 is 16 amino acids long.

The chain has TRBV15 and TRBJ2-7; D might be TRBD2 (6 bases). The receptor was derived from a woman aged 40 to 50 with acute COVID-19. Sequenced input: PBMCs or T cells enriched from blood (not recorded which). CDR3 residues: CATSRGRSGRSYEQYF. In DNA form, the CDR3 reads TGTGCCACCAGCAGAGGAAGGAGCGGGCGGTCCTACGAGCAGTACTTC. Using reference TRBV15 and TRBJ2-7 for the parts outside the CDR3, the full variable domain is DAMVIQNPRYQVTQFGKPVTLSCSQTLNHNVMYWYQQKSSQAPKLLFHYYDKDFNNEADTPDNFQSRRPNTSFCFLDIRSPGLGDTAMYLCATSRGRSGRSYEQYFGPGTRLTVT.